Shown below are 29 T cell receptor beta chains from a single sample sequenced in a study of blood T cell repertoires in COVID-19. Only in-frame clones appear in the TCRdb table, and some are missing; sequencing was by immunoSEQ multiplex PCR. The sample lists about 230,000 clones; 70% to 90% were seen once. The sample comprised peripheral blood. These TCRs come from a man aged 45-60 years with COVID-19, enrolled during active disease.

The chain couples TRBV28 to TRBJ1-2; unclear D gene. Germline lookup yields CDR1 MDHEN and CDR2 SYDVKM. V lost 3 bases and J 7 bases, leaving 9 bases between the germline ends. This CDR3 is 12 amino acids long. This CDR3 is CASSFGLLGYTF. In nucleotides, the CDR3 is TGTGCCAGCAGTTTCGGTCTCCTTGGCTACACCTTC.

The J gene is TRBJ2-3, the V gene TRBV10-3, with a weak D call TRBD2 (6 bases). The CDR3 length is 14 residues. The V and J ends lost 11 bases and 0 bases respectively, with 15 bases between them. CDR1 is ENHRY and CDR2 is SYGVKD in the germline V gene. In DNA, the CDR3 is TGTGCCGTTGGACTATCCCCTAGCACAGATACGCAGTATTTT. It encodes CAVGLSPSTDTQYF.

The rearrangement uses TRBV5-1 and TRBJ2-2; no reliable D call. This CDR3 is 14 amino acids long. V was trimmed by 4 bases and J by 0 bases, leaving 7 bases between them. Per germline, CDR1 SGHRS and CDR2 YFSETQ. The CDR3 coding sequence is TGCGCCAGCAGCCCATCAGCGAACACCGGGGAGCTGTTTTTT. This sequence encodes CASSPSANTGELFF. Together with reference TRBV5-1 and TRBJ2-2, the CDR3 gives the full variable domain: KAGVTQTPRYLIKTRGQQVTLSCSPISGHRSVSWYQQTPGQGLQFLFEYFSETQRNKGNFPGRFSGRQFSNSRSEMNVSTLELGDSALYLCASSPSANTGELFFGEGSRLTVL.

This chain uses TRBV24-1 with TRBJ2-3; TRBD2 is a possible D gene (6 bases). The CDR3 consists of 15 residues. The V end was cut by 3 bases, the J end by 2 bases, with 11 bases between. Germline CDR1 is KGHDR and CDR2 is SFDVKD. CDR3 sequence reads: CATSDPGLHTDTQYF. Written as DNA, the CDR3 is TGTGCCACCAGTGATCCGGGACTCCACACAGATACGCAGTATTTT.

The gene calls are TRBV3-1 (or the pseudogene TRBV3-2) and TRBJ2-3, with D possibly matching TRBD2 (6 bases). Trimming stripped 4 bases from V and 0 bases from J, with 14 bases between. Germline assignment: CDR1 LGHDT and CDR2 YNNKEL (reference sequence). The CDR3 sequence is 16 residues long. CDR3 bases: TGTGCCAGCAGCCCGCGGGGAAGTCGTAGCACAGATACGCAGTATTTT. Its protein product is CASSPRGSRSTDTQYF.

The rearrangement links TRBV29-1 to TRBJ1-4, with no clear D. Germline V lookup: CDR1 SQVTM, CDR2 ANQGSEA. Trimming took off 6 bases at V and 8 bases at J, with 10 bases between the two ends. The CDR3 sequence is 11 residues long. CDR3 coding DNA: TGCAGCGTCCTTAGTCGGGAAAAACTGTTTTTT. The encoded protein is CSVLSREKLFF.

V and J are TRBV6-5 and TRBJ1-2; no clear D gene. Germline V gene sequence: CDR1 MNHEY, CDR2 SVGAGI. V lost 8 bases to trimming and J lost 4 bases, with 17 bases between them. This CDR3 is 14 amino acids long. CDR3 DNA sequence: TGTGCCAGCCGAGGACCCCCGGGAGCCTATGGCTACACCTTC. As protein: CASRGPPGAYGYTF.

This chain joins TRBV4-2 and TRBJ1-5; D call uncertain. CDR1 LGHNA and CDR2 YNFKEQ come from the germline V gene. Trimming stripped 0 bases from V and 3 bases from J, with 9 bases between. CDR3 size: 15 residues. This CDR3 reads CASSQDYQDNQPQHF. The CDR3 DNA reads as TGTGCCAGCAGCCAAGATTACCAGGACAATCAGCCCCAGCATTTT.

V and J are TRBV7-6 and TRBJ2-7, with 8 bases fitting TRBD2. The CDR3 extends over 13 amino acids. V lost 8 bases, J lost 4 bases, and 7 bases stayed unmatched. Looked up from germline, CDR1 is SGHVS and CDR2 is FNYEAQ. CDR3 DNA sequence: TGTGCCAGCTCCGCGGCTAGCGGGTACGAGCAGTACTTC. Protein: CASSAASGYEQYF.

This clone has a single count. This sequence joins TRBV7-2 and TRBJ2-3; TRBD2 might be the D (7 bases). V was clipped by 5 bases and J by 11 bases, with 26 bases between them. The CDR3 runs to 16 residues. Looked up from germline, CDR1 is SGHTA and CDR2 is FQGNSA. CDR3 nucleotide sequence: TGTGCCAGCAGCCCAATAGGGGGGGACCGACAGGCCCAGCAGTATTTT. This codes for CASSPIGGDRQAQQYF.

This clone was picked up one time. The rearrangement joins TRBV10-3 to TRBJ2-1; no firm D call. The germline gives CDR1 ENHRY, CDR2 SYGVKD. This CDR3 spans 15 amino acids. V was cut by 0 bases and J by 0 bases, with 6 bases left in between. Here the CDR3 reads CAISESVSSYNEQFF. The CDR3 DNA follows: TGTGCCATCAGTGAGTCTGTGAGCTCCTACAATGAGCAGTTCTTC.

The chain couples TRBV19 to TRBJ1-2; 7 bases fit TRBD1. Germline CDR1 and CDR2: LNHDA and SQIVND (reference sequence). Trimming removed 10 bases from V and 3 bases from J; junction bases left unmatched: 8. This CDR3 has 13 residues. The CDR3 loop is CATLQGTDYGYTF. In DNA form, the CDR3 reads TGTGCCACTCTCCAGGGGACAGACTATGGCTACACCTTC.

V is TRBV19 and J is TRBJ1-1; 7 bases are shared with TRBD1. The CDR3 extends over 16 amino acids. Germline V gene sequence: CDR1 LNHDA, CDR2 SQIVND (reference sequence). The trim removed 5 bases at V and 0 bases at J, leaving 9 bases unmatched. In nucleotides, the CDR3 is TGTGCCAGTAGTTTGGCGAAGGGGGCGGTGAACACTGAAGCTTTCTTT. Protein sequence: CASSLAKGAVNTEAFF.

The genes are TRBV2 and TRBJ2-1, with D tentatively TRBD2 (6 bases). Germline V gene data show CDR1 as SNHLY and CDR2 as FYNNEI. The CDR3 runs to 15 residues. The V end lost 2 bases, the J end lost 7 bases, and 15 bases lay between the germline ends. DNA of the CDR3: TGTGCCAGCAGTGAACGGGGGAGTGGGGGGAATGAGCAGTTCTTC. Translation: CASSERGSGGNEQFF.

The chain combines TRBV5-6 with TRBJ1-2; tentative D call: TRBD1 (5 bases). Germline lookup yields CDR1 SGHDT and CDR2 YYEEEE. Trimming shortened V by 3 bases and J by 4 bases, and 10 bases separated the two germline ends. The CDR3 loop spans 13 amino acids. DNA for the CDR3: TGTGCCAGCAGCTCGGGGGAGGGCTATGGCTACACCTTC. This translates into CASSSGEGYGYTF.

The chain links TRBV3-1 (or the pseudogene TRBV3-2) to TRBJ2-7, with 7 bases fitting TRBD2. The CDR3 is 15 amino acids. Germline-derived CDR1 and CDR2 are LGHDT and YNNKEL (reference sequence). The trim removed 3 bases at V and 7 bases at J, leaving 12 bases unmatched. In nucleotides, the CDR3 is TGTGCCAGCAGCCAGGGAAGGGACTACCAATTTGAGCAGTACTTC. The encoded protein is CASSQGRDYQFEQYF.

This chain uses TRBV5-1 with TRBJ2-1; 10 bases are a match to TRBD2. Germline V CDR1 and CDR2: SGHRS, YFSETQ. V was pared by 4 bases and J by 5 bases, with 15 bases of the junction left unmatched. This CDR3 is built from 18 residues. The CDR3 protein is CASSHVQSLAGADNEQFF. The DNA for the CDR3 is TGCGCCAGCAGCCACGTTCAGTCCCTAGCGGGGGCAGACAATGAGCAGTTCTTC.

The chain is built from TRBV5-1 and TRBJ2-2; D unclear. Trimming took off 4 bases at V and 3 bases at J, with 10 bases between the two ends. The CDR3 has 14 amino acids. Germline V gene sequence: CDR1 SGHRS, CDR2 YFSETQ. CDR3 sequence (DNA): TGCGCCAGCAGCCCCATTTCGGACACCGGGGAGCTGTTTTTT. It yields the protein CASSPISDTGELFF.

CDR3 DNA: TGTGCCACCAGAAGACAGGAATCCTACGAGCAGTACTTC. Amino acid sequence: CATRRQESYEQYF. The rearrangement links TRBV15 to TRBJ2-7; TRBD1 is a possible D gene (6 bases). The CDR3 has 13 amino acids. CDR1 is LNHNV, CDR2 YYDKDF, per germline (reference sequence). With 6 bases removed from V and 1 base from J, the gap between germline ends came to 10 bases.

The chain joins TRBV19 to TRBJ2-5; TRBD1 matches at 8 bases. There are 16 residues in the CDR3. Germline trimming cut 3 bases from V and 3 bases from J; bases unmatched to any gene: 9. Germline CDR1 and CDR2: LNHDA and SQIVND (reference sequence). Here the CDR3 reads CASSIRPGGLKETQYF. The CDR3 DNA is TGTGCCAGTAGTATTCGGCCAGGGGGCTTAAAAGAGACCCAGTACTTC. Complete variable domain (other parts from reference TRBV19 and TRBJ2-5): DGGITQSPKYLFRKEGQNVTLSCEQNLNHDAMYWYRQDPGQGLRLIYYSQIVNDFQKGDIAEGYSVSREKKESFPLTVTSAQKNPTAFYLCASSIRPGGLKETQYFGPGTRLLVL.

This clone was seen just once. This chain connects TRBV21-1 to TRBJ1-5; the D segment call TRBD1 is taken from the table without a DNA check. TRBV21-1 is an annotated pseudogene. The CDR3 is 15 amino acids. CDR3 in amino acids: CASSRPGDSNQPQHF. CDR3 nucleotides: TGTGCCAGCAGCAGGCCAGGCGATAGCAATCAGCCCCAGCATTTT.

The chain has TRBV2 and TRBJ2-7; D not resolved. Germline CDR1 and CDR2: SNHLY and FYNNEI. CDR3 length: 12 residues. V was shortened by 6 bases and J by 5 bases, with 11 bases between the two germline ends. The CDR3 loop is CASSLGQDEQYF. In nucleotides, the CDR3 is TGTGCCAGCAGCCTCGGCCAGGACGAGCAGTACTTC.

In this sample, this clone turned up once. The chain links TRBV13 to TRBJ1-1, with 8 bases fitting TRBD1. This CDR3 has 13 amino acids. The J segment lost 1 base and the V segment lost 8 bases, leaving 3 bases of the junction unmatched. Germline V lookup: CDR1 PRHDT, CDR2 FYEKMQ (reference sequence). The CDR3 is CASQGQENTEAFF. The DNA of the CDR3 is TGTGCCAGCCAGGGACAGGAGAACACTGAAGCTTTCTTT.

The chain recombines TRBV29-1 with TRBJ1-1; 9 bases agree with TRBD1. Germline trimming cut 3 bases from V and 3 bases from J; bases unmatched to any gene: 2. The germline V gene encodes CDR1 SQVTM and CDR2 ANQGSEA. The CDR3 covers 13 residues. The CDR3 DNA follows: TGCAGCGTTGAGAGGGACAGGGACACTGAAGCTTTCTTT. It specifies CSVERDRDTEAFF.

This clone has only one observation. J is TRBJ1-1 and V is TRBV7-9; D perhaps matches TRBD1 (6 bases). Germline V gene sequence: CDR1 SEHNR, CDR2 FQNEAQ (reference sequence). This CDR3 is built from 14 residues. V was clipped by 2 bases and J by 10 bases, with 17 bases between them. The CDR3 nucleotides are TGTGCCAGCAGCTTAATTTTCGGGGGGGCGAGAGCTTTCTTT. It specifies CASSLIFGGARAFF.

This clone was observed at least ten times. The chain combines TRBV6-1 with TRBJ2-3; 9 bases align to TRBD2. The CDR3 is made up of 15 amino acids. The germline V gene encodes CDR1 MNHNS and CDR2 SASEGT. Germline trimming cut 3 bases from V and 4 bases from J; bases unmatched to any gene: 5. CDR3 residues: CASSEVSGSSDTQYF. DNA of the CDR3: TGTGCCAGCAGTGAGGTTAGCGGGAGCTCAGATACGCAGTATTTT.

This clone appeared a single time. The chain carries TRBV10-3 and TRBJ2-7; TRBD1 matches at 8 bases. The germline V gene has CDR1 ENHRY and CDR2 SYGVKD. The J segment lost 0 bases and the V segment lost 6 bases, leaving 19 bases of the junction unmatched. The CDR3 consists of 19 residues. The CDR3 nucleotides read TGTGCCATCAGGGCAACCGGGACAGGTAATTTAGGTGGCTCCTACGAGCAGTACTTC. Its translation is CAIRATGTGNLGGSYEQYF.

The V call is TRBV9, the J call TRBJ2-5; 14 nucleotides match TRBD2. The CDR3 loop spans 17 amino acids. Germline V gene data show CDR1 as SGDLS and CDR2 as YYNGEE. With V trimmed by 4 bases and J by 1 base, 6 bases remained unmatched. This CDR3 reads CASSPGTSGGLQETQYF. The CDR3 DNA sequence: TGTGCCAGCAGCCCAGGGACTAGCGGGGGACTCCAAGAGACCCAGTACTTC.

The chain has TRBV18 and TRBJ2-4; D is perhaps TRBD2 (5 bases). V lost 0 bases and J 0 bases, leaving 12 bases between the germline ends. Germline CDR1 and CDR2: KGHSH and LQKENI. The CDR3 is made up of 17 amino acids. The CDR3 reads CASSPPSGFVAKNIQYF. The CDR3, as DNA: TGTGCCAGCTCACCACCGTCGGGGTTTGTAGCCAAAAACATTCAGTACTTC.